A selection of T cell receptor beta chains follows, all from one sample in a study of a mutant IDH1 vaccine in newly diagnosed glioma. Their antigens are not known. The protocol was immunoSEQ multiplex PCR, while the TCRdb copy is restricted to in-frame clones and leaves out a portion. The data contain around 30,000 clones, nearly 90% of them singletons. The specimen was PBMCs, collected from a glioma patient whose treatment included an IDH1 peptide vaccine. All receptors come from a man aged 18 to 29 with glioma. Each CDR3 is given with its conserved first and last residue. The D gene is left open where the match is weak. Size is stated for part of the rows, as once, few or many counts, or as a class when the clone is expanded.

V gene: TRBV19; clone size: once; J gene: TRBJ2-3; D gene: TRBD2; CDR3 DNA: TGTGCCAGTGCCCTAGGGGCGGGAGCGGGGGATACGCAGTATTTT; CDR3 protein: CASALGAGAGDTQYF
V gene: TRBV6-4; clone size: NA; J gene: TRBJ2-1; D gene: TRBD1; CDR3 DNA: TGTGCCAGCAGTGACTCAAGGGGGCGGGATGAGCAGTTCTTC; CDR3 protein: CASSDSRGRDEQFF
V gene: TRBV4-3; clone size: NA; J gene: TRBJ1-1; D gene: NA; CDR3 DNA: TGCGCCAGCAGCCAAGATTGGGGCGGGGACACTGAAGCTTTCTTT; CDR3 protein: CASSQDWGGDTEAFF
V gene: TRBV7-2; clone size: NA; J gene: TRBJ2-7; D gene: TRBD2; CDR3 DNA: TGTGCCAGCAGCTTATTAACGGGAGGGCCGGGGGAGCAGTACTTC; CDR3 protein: CASSLLTGGPGEQYF
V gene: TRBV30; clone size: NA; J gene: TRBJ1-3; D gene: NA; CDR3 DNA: TGTGCCTGGAGCCTCGGAAACACCATATATTTT; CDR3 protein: CAWSLGNTIYF
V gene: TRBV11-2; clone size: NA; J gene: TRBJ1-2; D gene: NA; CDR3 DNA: TGTGCCAGCAGCCGGGACGCGTTCTATGGCTACACCTTC; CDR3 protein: CASSRDAFYGYTF
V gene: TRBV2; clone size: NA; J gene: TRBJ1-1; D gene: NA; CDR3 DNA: TGTGCCAGCAGTCCCTTATGGGGGGACACTGAAGCTTTCTTT; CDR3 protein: CASSPLWGDTEAFF
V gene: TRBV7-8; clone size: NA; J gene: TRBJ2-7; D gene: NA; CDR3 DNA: TGTGCCAGCAGCTTCACCCGGGACCCCCGCTACGAGCAGTACTTC; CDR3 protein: CASSFTRDPRYEQYF
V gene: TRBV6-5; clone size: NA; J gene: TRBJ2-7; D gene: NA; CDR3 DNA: TGTGCCAGCAGTTACTTTGTTGGGGCGGAGCAGTACTTC; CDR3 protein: CASSYFVGAEQYF
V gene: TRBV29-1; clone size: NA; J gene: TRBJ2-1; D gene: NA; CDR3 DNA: TGCAGCGCAACCCAGGGGGAGGAGTACAATGAGCAGTTCTTC; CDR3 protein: CSATQGEEYNEQFF